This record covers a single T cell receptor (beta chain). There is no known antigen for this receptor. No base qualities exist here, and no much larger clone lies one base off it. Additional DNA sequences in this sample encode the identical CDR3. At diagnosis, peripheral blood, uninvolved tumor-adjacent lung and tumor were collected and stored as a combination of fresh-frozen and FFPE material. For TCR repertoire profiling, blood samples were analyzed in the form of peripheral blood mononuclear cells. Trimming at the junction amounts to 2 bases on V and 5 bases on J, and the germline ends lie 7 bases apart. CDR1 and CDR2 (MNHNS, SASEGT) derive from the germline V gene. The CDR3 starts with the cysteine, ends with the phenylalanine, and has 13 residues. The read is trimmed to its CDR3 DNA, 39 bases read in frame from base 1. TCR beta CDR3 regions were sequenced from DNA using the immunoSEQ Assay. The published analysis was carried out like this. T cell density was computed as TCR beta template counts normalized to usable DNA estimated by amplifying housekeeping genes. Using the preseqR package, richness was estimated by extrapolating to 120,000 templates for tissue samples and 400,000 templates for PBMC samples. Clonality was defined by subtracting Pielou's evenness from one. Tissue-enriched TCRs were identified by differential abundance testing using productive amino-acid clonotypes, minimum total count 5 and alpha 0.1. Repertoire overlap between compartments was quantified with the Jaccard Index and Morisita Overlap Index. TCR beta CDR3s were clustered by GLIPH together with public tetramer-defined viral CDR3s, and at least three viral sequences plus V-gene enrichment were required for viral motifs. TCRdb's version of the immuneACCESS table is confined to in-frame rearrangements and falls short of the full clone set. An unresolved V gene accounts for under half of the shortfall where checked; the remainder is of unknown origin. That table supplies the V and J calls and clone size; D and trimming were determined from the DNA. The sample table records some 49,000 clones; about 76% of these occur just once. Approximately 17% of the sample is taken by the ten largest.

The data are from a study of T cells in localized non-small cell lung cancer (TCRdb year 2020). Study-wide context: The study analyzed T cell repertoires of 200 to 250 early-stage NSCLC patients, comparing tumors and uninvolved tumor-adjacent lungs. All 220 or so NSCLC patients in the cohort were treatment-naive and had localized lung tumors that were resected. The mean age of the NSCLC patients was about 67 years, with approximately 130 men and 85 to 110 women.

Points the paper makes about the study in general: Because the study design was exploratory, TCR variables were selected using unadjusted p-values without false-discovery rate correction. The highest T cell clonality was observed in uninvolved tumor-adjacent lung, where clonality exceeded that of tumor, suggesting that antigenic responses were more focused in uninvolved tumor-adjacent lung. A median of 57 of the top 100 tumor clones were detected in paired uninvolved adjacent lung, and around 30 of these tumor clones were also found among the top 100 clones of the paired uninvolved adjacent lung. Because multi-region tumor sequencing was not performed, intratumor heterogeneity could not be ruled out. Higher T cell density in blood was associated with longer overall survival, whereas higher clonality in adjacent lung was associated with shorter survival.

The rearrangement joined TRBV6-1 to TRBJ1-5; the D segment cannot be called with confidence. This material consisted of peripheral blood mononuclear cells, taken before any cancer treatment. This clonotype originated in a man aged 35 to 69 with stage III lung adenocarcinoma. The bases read TGTGCCAGCAGTGAATTACGTGATCAGCCCCAGCATTTT. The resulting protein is CASSELRDQPQHF.